These 24 T cell receptor beta chains originate from one sample sequenced in a study of cytomegalovirus exposure and HLA in healthy donors. The PCR made use of 60 Vbeta and 13 Jbeta primers. Profiling relied on immunoSEQ multiplex PCR, and the TCRdb table lists in-frame clones only, not all of them. The table records around 75,000 clones, about three quarters of them present only once. Sample: PBMCs. The origin of the receptors is a man aged 18 to 30 in good health and CMV-seronegative.

The chain carries TRBV13 and TRBJ1-5; D is unresolved. The CDR3 covers 15 residues. Between the trimmed V and J ends, which lost 0 bases and 1 base, there was a span of 7 bases. Germline CDR1 PRHDT, CDR2 FYEKMQ (reference sequence). The CDR3 region is CASSLGRGSNQPQHF. For the CDR3, the DNA is TGTGCCAGCAGCTTAGGGAGAGGAAGCAATCAGCCCCAGCATTTT.

The V and J genes are TRBV7-9 and TRBJ1-2; 7 bases agree with TRBD1. CDR1 and CDR2 from the germline V gene are SEHNR and FQNEAQ (reference sequence). The J segment lost 4 bases and the V segment lost 2 bases, leaving 4 bases of the junction unmatched. This CDR3 is built from 14 residues. CDR3 sequence: CASSLNRGSYGYTF. The CDR3 coding sequence is TGTGCCAGCAGCTTAAACAGGGGCTCCTATGGCTACACCTTC.

The rearrangement uses TRBV29-1 and TRBJ1-1; TRBD1 agrees at 11 bases. The V segment lost 4 bases and the J segment 1 base; nucleotides outside the gene matches: 11. Germline values: CDR1 SQVTM, CDR2 ANQGSEA. The CDR3 totals 17 residues. CDR3 loop: CSVVGQGAMLRNTEAFF. The CDR3 DNA follows: TGCAGCGTTGTCGGACAGGGGGCAATGCTTAGGAACACTGAAGCTTTCTTT.

The V and J genes are TRBV6-5 and TRBJ2-5; the match to TRBD1 covers 9 bases. The CDR3 has 15 amino acids. Germline lookup yields CDR1 MNHEY and CDR2 SVGAGI. Unmatched junction bases numbered 1, after V lost 1 base and J lost 1 base. The CDR3 is CASSYWDRAQETQYF. The DNA of the CDR3 is TGTGCCAGCAGTTACTGGGACAGGGCCCAAGAGACCCAGTACTTC.

The rearrangement uses TRBV6-5 and TRBJ1-1; 7 nucleotides agree with TRBD1. The CDR3 contains 14 residues. The V gene's germline CDR1 is MNHEY and CDR2 SVGAGI. After removal of 7 bases from V and 4 bases from J, the junction contained 9 bases not matched to a gene. This CDR3 is CASTPTGDSTEAFF. For the CDR3, the DNA is TGTGCCAGCACCCCAACAGGGGACAGCACTGAAGCTTTCTTT.

The V gene is TRBV4-1, the J gene TRBJ1-5; tentatively, D is TRBD1 (5 bases). Trimming pared 4 bases from V and 2 bases from J, leaving 15 bases between. Germline CDR1 is MGHRA and CDR2 is YSYEKL. The CDR3 runs 16 residues. CDR3 coding DNA: TGCGCCAGCAGCCGAATCGCAGGGCCTGGCAATCAGCCCCAGCATTTT. Amino acids: CASSRIAGPGNQPQHF.

The chain recombines TRBV19 with TRBJ2-7; 7 nucleotides match TRBD1. CDR3 length: 13 amino acids. Germline V gene data show CDR1 as LNHDA and CDR2 as SQIVND (reference sequence). With V trimmed by 4 bases and J by 1 base, 1 base remained unmatched. CDR3 nucleotide sequence: TGTGCCAGTAGTACAGGGGGATCCTACGAGCAGTACTTC. Translation gives CASSTGGSYEQYF.

This sequence joins TRBV18 and TRBJ1-1; TRBD1 is a possible D gene (5 bases). The CDR3 has 15 residues. V shed 3 bases and J shed 1 base, with 12 bases lying between them. CDR1 is KGHSH, CDR2 LQKENI, per germline. The CDR3 sequence is CASSPSRQGNTEAFF. CDR3 DNA sequence: TGTGCCAGCTCACCGTCCCGTCAGGGGAACACTGAAGCTTTCTTT.

V and J are TRBV7-3 and TRBJ2-5; a possible D gene is TRBD1 (5 bases). The CDR3 consists of 13 residues. Germline V gene data show CDR1 as SGHTA and CDR2 as FQGTGA. Trimming cost V 5 bases and J 1 base, with 8 bases left between them. CDR3 DNA sequence: TGTGCCAGCAGCCAACAGGTCCAAGAGACCCAGTACTTC. It encodes CASSQQVQETQYF.

This sequence joins TRBV6-5 and TRBJ1-1, with 8 bases lining up with TRBD1. There are 13 residues in the CDR3. Germline V gene lookup returns CDR1 MNHEY and CDR2 SVGAGI. Losses at the gene ends were 0 bases for V and 14 bases for J; bases not matched to a gene: 8. In DNA form, the CDR3 reads TGTGCCAGCAGTTACTCGAGCGACAGGGGCTTCTTCTTT. Translated: CASSYSSDRGFFF.

V and J are TRBV19 and TRBJ2-4; TRBD1 is a possible D gene (6 bases). This CDR3 region has 15 residues. V lost 4 bases to trimming and J lost 1 base, with 11 bases between them. CDR1 and CDR2 from the germline V gene are LNHDA and SQIVND (reference sequence). The CDR3 loop reads CASSTGALAKNIQYF. In DNA form, the CDR3 reads TGTGCCAGTAGTACAGGGGCCTTGGCCAAAAACATTCAGTACTTC.

This chain uses TRBV28 with TRBJ1-1; TRBD1 matches at 9 bases. The CDR3 extends over 14 amino acids. The V segment lost 2 bases and the J segment 6 bases; nucleotides outside the gene matches: 4. Germline values: CDR1 MDHEN, CDR2 SYDVKM. CDR3 bases: TGTGCCAGCAGTTTAAAACAGGGGGCGGCTGAAGCTTTCTTT. It translates to CASSLKQGAAEAFF.

The chain has TRBV7-9 and TRBJ2-7; 9 nucleotides agree with TRBD2. Per germline, CDR1 SEHNR and CDR2 FQNEAQ (reference sequence). J was trimmed by 2 bases and V by 2 bases; bases with no gene match: 1. The CDR3 covers 14 residues. CDR3 sequence (DNA): TGTGCCAGCAGCTTACTAGCGGGGCCCTACGAGCAGTACTTC. It translates to CASSLLAGPYEQYF.

The gene calls are TRBV2 and TRBJ1-2; 10 nucleotides line up with TRBD1. Looked up from germline, CDR1 is SNHLY and CDR2 is FYNNEI. The CDR3 contains 14 residues. The junction had 6 bases not matched to a gene; V was cut back by 8 bases and J by 3 bases. CDR3 in amino acids: CASVAGQGHYGYTF. DNA for the CDR3: TGTGCCAGCGTCGCGGGACAGGGGCACTATGGCTACACCTTC.

The chain links TRBV7-2 to TRBJ1-3; TRBD1 might be the D (6 bases). CDR3 length: 14 residues. Between the trimmed V and J ends, which lost 5 bases and 6 bases, there was a span of 14 bases. Germline lookup yields CDR1 SGHTA and CDR2 FQGNSA. CDR3 loop: CASSVGTFQNTIYF. The CDR3 region has the DNA TGTGCCAGCAGCGTAGGGACATTTCAAAACACCATATATTTT.

The CDR3, as DNA: TGTGCCAGCAGCTTGCAGTCAGGGAGGCGTGGAAACACCATATATTTT. It encodes CASSLQSGRRGNTIYF. The chain is built from TRBV5-5 and TRBJ1-3, with D possibly matching TRBD1 (5 bases). Trimming removed 1 base at V and 3 bases at J, with 14 bases between. The CDR3 runs 16 residues. Germline V gene sequence: CDR1 SGHKS, CDR2 YYEKEE (reference sequence).

V is TRBV9 and J is TRBJ2-5; TRBD1 aligns across 7 bases. The CDR3 has 15 amino acids. The germline V gene has CDR1 SGDLS and CDR2 YYNGEE. The V and J ends lost 4 bases and 2 bases, in that order; junction bases with no gene match: 8. The CDR3 region has the DNA TGTGCCAGCAGCCCAATACCGGGACAGCAAGAGACCCAGTACTTC. Translated, it gives CASSPIPGQQETQYF.

The chain is built from TRBV9 and TRBJ1-3, with D hard to call. The germline CDR1 and CDR2 sequences are SGDLS and YYNGEE. Trimming shortened V by 5 bases and J by 0 bases, and 3 bases separated the two germline ends. The CDR3 has 12 amino acids. The CDR3 region has the DNA TGTGCCAGCAGGGCCTCTGGAAACACCATATATTTT. Translating it yields CASRASGNTIYF.

V is TRBV9 and J is TRBJ2-7; D remains ambiguous. This CDR3 is 12 amino acids long. Germline V gene lookup returns CDR1 SGDLS and CDR2 YYNGEE. Trimming shortened V by 3 bases and J by 3 bases, and 7 bases separated the two germline ends. For the CDR3, the DNA is TGTGCCAGCAGCGCAAACAACTACGAGCAGTACTTC. Encoded protein: CASSANNYEQYF.

The chain joins TRBV5-1 to TRBJ1-5; D gene uncertain. CDR3 length equals 15 residues. Trimming removed 7 bases from V and 4 bases from J, with 18 bases in between. Germline V gene sequence: CDR1 SGHRS, CDR2 YFSETQ. CDR3 sequence reads: CASRKDSRGNQPQHF. Written as DNA, the CDR3 is TGCGCCAGCCGAAAAGACTCTAGAGGGAATCAGCCCCAGCATTTT.

The chain is built from TRBV10-3 and TRBJ2-3; 10 positions agree with TRBD2. The CDR3 length is 16 residues. Germline loops: CDR1 ENHRY, CDR2 SYGVKD. With 5 bases clipped from V and 2 bases from J, the junction kept 7 bases outside the gene matches. The CDR3 DNA is TGTGCCATCAGTACCCCAGGACTAGCGGACACAGATACGCAGTATTTT. Its translation: CAISTPGLADTDTQYF.

CDR3 sequence (DNA): TGTGCCAGCGGGGGGACAGGGGGTGTGGAGACCCAGTACTTC. Translating gives CASGGTGGVETQYF. The gene calls are TRBV2 and TRBJ2-5; TRBD1 aligns across 11 bases. Germline V gene lookup returns CDR1 SNHLY and CDR2 FYNNEI. Trimming took 8 bases from V and 5 from J; bases not matched to a gene: 7. This CDR3 has 14 amino acids.

The chain links TRBV29-1 to TRBJ1-4, with D possibly being TRBD1 (5 bases). Trimming left V 4 bases short and J 3 bases short, with 9 bases between. Germline CDR1 is SQVTM and CDR2 is ANQGSEA. This CDR3 has 13 residues. The DNA of the CDR3 is TGCAGCGTTGGGGGGGTTTCTAATGAAAAACTGTTTTTT. This encodes CSVGGVSNEKLFF. The variable domain in full, with the rest retrieved from reference TRBV29-1 and TRBJ1-4, is SAVISQKPSRDICQRGTSLTIQCQVDSQVTMMFWYRQQPGQSLTLIATANQGSEATYESGFVIDKFPISRPNLTFSTLTVSNMSPEDSSIYLCSVGGVSNEKLFFGSGTQLSVL.

This clone was recorded a few times. This chain joins TRBV19 and TRBJ2-7; the match to TRBD2 covers 12 bases. Germline trimming cut 4 bases from V and 9 bases from J; bases unmatched to any gene: 4. This CDR3 contains 13 residues. Per germline, CDR1 LNHDA and CDR2 SQIVND (reference sequence). CDR3 DNA: TGTGCCAGTAGTAAGACTAGCGGGGGAGTGCAGTACGTC. Translated: CASSKTSGGVQYV.